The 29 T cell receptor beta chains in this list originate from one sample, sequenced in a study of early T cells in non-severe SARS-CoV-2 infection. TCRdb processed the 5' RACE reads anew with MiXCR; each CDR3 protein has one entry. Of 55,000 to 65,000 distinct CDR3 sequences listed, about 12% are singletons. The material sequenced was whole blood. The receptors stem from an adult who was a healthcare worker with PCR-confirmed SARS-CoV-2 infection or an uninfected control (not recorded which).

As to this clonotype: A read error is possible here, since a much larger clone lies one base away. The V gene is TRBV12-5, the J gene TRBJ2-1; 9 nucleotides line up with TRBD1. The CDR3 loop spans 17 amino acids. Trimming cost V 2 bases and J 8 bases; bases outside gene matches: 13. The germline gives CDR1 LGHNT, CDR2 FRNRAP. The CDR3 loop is CASGLTGQGSFLHEQFF. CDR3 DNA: TGTGCTAGTGGTTTGACCGGACAGGGGAGCTTCTTGCATGAGCAGTTCTTC.

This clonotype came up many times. CDR3 in amino acids: CSATTRTSWSYTQYF. The CDR3, as DNA: TGCAGTGCTACCACTCGGACTAGTTGGTCCTATACGCAGTATTTT. The chain couples TRBV20-1 to TRBJ2-3; TRBD2 matches at 7 bases. CDR1 is DFQATT, CDR2 SNEGSKA, per germline (reference sequence). The CDR3 totals 15 residues. V gave up 4 bases and J gave up 7 bases; unmatched junction bases: 14.

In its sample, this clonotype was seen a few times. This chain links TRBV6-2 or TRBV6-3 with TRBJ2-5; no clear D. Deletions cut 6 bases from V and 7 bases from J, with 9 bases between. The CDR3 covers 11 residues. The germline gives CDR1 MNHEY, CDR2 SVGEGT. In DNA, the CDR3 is TGTGCCAGCAGCTGGGTGGGGACCCAGTACTTC. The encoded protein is CASSWVGTQYF.

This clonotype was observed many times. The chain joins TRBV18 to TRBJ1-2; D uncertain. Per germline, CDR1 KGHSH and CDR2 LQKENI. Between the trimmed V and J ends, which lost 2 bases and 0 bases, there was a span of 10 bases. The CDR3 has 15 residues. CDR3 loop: CASSPKDGTNYGYTF. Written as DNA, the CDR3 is TGTGCCAGCTCACCAAAGGACGGAACTAACTATGGCTACACCTTC.

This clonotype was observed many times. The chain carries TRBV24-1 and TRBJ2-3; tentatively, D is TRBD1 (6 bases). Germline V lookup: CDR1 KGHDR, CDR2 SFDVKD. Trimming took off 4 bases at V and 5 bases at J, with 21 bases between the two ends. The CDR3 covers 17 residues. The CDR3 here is CATSDRSGQGQLDTQYF. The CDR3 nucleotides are TGTGCCACCAGTGACCGATCCGGTCAGGGGCAGCTAGATACGCAGTATTTT.

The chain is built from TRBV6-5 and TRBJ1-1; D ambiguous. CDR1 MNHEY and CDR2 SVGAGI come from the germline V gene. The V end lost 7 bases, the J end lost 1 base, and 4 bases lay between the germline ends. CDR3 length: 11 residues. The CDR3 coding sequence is TGTGCCAGCATCTCGAACACTGAAGCTTTCTTT. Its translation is CASISNTEAFF.

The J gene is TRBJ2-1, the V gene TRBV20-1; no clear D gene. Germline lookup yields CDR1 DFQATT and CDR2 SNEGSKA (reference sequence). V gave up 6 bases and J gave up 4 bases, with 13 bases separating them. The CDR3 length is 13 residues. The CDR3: CSATNGRYNEQFF. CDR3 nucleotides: TGCAGTGCCACCAATGGTCGGTACAATGAGCAGTTCTTC.

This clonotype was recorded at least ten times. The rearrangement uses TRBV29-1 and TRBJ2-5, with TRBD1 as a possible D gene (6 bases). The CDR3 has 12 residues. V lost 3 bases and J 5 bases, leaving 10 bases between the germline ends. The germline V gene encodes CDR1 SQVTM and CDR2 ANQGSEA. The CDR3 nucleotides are TGCAGCGTTGATGTGGGGGCTGAGACCCAGTACTTC. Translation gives CSVDVGAETQYF.

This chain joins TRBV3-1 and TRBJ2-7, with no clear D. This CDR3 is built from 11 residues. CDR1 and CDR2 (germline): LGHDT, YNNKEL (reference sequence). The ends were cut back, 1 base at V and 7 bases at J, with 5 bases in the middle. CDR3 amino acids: CASSQVGEQYF. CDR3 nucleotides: TGTGCCAGCAGCCAAGTGGGTGAGCAGTACTTC.

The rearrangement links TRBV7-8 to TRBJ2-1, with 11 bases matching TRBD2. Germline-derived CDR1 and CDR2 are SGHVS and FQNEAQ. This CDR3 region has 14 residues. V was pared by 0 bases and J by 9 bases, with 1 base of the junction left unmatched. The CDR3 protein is CASSLASGGGEQFF. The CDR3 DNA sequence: TGTGCCAGCAGCTTAGCTAGCGGGGGGGGTGAGCAGTTCTTC.

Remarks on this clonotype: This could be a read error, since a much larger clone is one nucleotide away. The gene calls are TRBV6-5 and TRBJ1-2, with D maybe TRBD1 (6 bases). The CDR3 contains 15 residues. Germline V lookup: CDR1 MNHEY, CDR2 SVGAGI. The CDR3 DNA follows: TGTGCCAGCAGCCGCGACAGGCAAACTAACTATGGCTGCACCTTC. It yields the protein CASSRDRQTNYGCTF.

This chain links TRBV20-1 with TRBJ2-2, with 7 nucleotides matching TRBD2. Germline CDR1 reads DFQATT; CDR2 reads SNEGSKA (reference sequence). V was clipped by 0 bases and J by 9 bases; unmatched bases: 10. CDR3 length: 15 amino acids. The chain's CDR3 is CSARDLGGLPWELFF. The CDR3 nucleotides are TGCAGTGCTAGAGATCTGGGGGGACTACCATGGGAGCTGTTTTTT.

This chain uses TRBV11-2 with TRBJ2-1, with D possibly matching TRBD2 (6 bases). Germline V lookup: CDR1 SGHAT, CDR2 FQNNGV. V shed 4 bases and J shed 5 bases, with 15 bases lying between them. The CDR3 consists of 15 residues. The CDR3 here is CASSSRLVSNNEQFF. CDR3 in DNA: TGTGCCAGCAGCTCCCGACTAGTTTCCAACAATGAGCAGTTCTTC.

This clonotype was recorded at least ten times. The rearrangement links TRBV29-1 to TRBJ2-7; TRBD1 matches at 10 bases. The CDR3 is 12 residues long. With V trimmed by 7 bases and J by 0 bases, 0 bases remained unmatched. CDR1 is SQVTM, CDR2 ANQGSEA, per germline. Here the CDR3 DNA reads TGCAGCGGGACAGGGGGCTCCTACGAGCAGTACTTC. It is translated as CSGTGGSYEQYF.

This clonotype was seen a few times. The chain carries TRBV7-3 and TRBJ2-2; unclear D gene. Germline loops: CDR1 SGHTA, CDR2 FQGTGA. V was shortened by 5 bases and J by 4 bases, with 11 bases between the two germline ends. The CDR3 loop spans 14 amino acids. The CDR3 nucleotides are TGTGCCAGCAGCCTCATGCGGACCACCGGGGAGCTGTTTTTT. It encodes CASSLMRTTGELFF.

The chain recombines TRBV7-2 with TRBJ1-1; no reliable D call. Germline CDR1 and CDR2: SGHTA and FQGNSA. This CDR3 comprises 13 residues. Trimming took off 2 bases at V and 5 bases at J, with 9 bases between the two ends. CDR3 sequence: CASSLIMGTEAFF. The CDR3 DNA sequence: TGTGCCAGCAGCTTAATAATGGGGACTGAAGCTTTCTTT.

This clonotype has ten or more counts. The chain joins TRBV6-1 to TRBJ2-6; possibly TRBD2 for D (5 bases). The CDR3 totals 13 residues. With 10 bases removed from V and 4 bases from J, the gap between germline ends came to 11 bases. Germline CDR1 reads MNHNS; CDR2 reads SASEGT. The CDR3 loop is CATERAGANVLTF. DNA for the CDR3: TGTGCCACAGAGAGGGCAGGGGCCAACGTCCTGACTTTC.

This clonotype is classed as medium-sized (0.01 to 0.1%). This CDR3 reads CASSGGLAEGETQYF. DNA for the CDR3: TGTGCCAGCAGTGGGGGACTAGCGGAGGGGGAGACCCAGTACTTC. The chain employs TRBV2 and TRBJ2-5, with 11 bases aligning to TRBD2. Germline V gene data show CDR1 as SNHLY and CDR2 as FYNNEI. After removal of 4 bases from V and 5 bases from J, the junction contained 6 bases not matched to a gene. The CDR3 extends over 15 amino acids.

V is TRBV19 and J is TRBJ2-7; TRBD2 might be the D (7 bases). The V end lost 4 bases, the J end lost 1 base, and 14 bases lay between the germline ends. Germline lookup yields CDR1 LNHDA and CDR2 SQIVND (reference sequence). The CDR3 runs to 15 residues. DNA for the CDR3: TGTGCCAGTAGTACCGCGGGGGCGGTGTCCTACGAGCAGTACTTC. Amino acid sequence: CASSTAGAVSYEQYF.

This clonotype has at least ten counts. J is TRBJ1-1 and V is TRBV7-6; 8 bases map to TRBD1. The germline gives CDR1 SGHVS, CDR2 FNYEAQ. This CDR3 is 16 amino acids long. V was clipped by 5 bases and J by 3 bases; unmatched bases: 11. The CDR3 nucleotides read TGTGCCAGCAGCGGCACAGGGGGACGGGTGGACACTGAAGCTTTCTTT. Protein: CASSGTGGRVDTEAFF. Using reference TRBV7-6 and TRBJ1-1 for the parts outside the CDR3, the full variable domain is GAGVSQSPRYKVTKRGQDVALRCDPISGHVSLYWYRQALGQGPEFLTYFNYEAQQDKSGLPNDRFSAERPEGSISTLTIQRTEQRDSAMYRCASSGTGGRVDTEAFFGQGTRLTVV.

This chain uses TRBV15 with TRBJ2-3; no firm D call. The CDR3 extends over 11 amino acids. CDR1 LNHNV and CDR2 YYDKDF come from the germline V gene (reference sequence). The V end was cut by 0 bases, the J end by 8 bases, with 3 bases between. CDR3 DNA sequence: TGTGCCACCAGCAGAGATGGTACGCAGTATTTT. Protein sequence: CATSRDGTQYF.

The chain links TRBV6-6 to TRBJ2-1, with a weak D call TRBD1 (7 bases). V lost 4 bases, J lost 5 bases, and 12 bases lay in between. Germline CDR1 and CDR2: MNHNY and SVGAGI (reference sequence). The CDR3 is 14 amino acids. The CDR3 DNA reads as TGTGCCAGCAGTTCAGGCAGGGGGGACAATGAGCAGTTCTTC. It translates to CASSSGRGDNEQFF.

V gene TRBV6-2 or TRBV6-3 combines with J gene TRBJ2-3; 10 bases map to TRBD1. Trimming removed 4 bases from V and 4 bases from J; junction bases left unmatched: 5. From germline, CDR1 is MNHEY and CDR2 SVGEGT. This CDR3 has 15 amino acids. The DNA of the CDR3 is TGTGCCAGCAGTTCCCGGGACAGGGGCCCAGATACGCAGTATTTT. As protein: CASSSRDRGPDTQYF.

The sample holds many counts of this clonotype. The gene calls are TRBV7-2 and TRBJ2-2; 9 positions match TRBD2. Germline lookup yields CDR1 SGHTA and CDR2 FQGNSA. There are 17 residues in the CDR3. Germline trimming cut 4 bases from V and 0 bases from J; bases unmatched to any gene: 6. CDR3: CASSYRWTSANTGELFF. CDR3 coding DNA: TGTGCCAGCAGCTACCGATGGACTAGCGCGAACACCGGGGAGCTGTTTTTT.

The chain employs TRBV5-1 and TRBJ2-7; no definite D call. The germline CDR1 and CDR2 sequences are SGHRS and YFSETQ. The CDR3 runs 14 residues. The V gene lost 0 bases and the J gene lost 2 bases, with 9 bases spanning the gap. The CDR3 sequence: CASSLVGFTYEQYF. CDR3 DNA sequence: TGCGCCAGCAGCTTGGTGGGATTCACCTACGAGCAGTACTTC.

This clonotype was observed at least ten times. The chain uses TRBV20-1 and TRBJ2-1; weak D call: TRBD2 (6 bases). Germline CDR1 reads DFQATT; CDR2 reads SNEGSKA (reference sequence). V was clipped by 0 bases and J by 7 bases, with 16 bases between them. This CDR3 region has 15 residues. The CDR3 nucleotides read TGCAGTGCTAGAGATCTTTGGACTACACTTAATGAGCAGTTCTTC. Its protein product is CSARDLWTTLNEQFF.

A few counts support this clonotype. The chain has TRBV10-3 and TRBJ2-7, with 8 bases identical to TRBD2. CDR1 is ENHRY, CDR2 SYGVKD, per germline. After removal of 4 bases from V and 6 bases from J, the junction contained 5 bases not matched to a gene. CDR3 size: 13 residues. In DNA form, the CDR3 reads TGTGCCATCAGTGGCGGGGGGACTAGCGAGCAGTACTTC. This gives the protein CAISGGGTSEQYF.

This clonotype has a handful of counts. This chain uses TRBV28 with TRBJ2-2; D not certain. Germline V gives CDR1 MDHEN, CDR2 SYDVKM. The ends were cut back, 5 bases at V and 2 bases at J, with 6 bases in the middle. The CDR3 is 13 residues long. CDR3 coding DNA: TGTGCCAGCAGTACAACAAACACCGGGGAGCTGTTTTTT. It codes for CASSTTNTGELFF.

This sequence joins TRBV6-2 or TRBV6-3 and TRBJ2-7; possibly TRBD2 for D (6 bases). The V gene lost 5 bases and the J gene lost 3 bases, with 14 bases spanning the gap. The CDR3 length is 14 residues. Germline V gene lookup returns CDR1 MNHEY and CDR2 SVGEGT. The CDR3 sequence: CASSGTRTGYEQYF. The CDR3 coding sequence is TGTGCCAGCAGTGGGACTCGGACCGGCTACGAGCAGTACTTC.